These 24 T cell receptor beta chains came from one sample sequenced in a study of OX40 agonist ivuxolimab in advanced cancers. Assay used: immunoSEQ multiplex PCR; TCRdb lists only in-frame clones, some missing. The repertoire holds about 77,000 clones, over 70% seen once, with 4% to 6% in the top ten. This sample comprised CD4+ or CD8+ T cells sorted from blood, obtained in a trial of the OX40 agonist ivuxolimab. The receptors were sampled from an adult with an advanced solid tumor such as melanoma, head and neck, liver or kidney cancer.

This rearrangement joins TRBV2 to TRBJ1-2; tentatively, D is TRBD1 (5 bases). Trimming shortened V by 1 base and J by 3 bases, and 12 bases separated the two germline ends. Germline loops: CDR1 SNHLY, CDR2 FYNNEI. This CDR3 is 15 amino acids long. The CDR3 DNA follows: TGTGCCAGCAGTGAAGGGGCACCAGGGTACTATGGCTACACCTTC. Protein sequence: CASSEGAPGYYGYTF.

The chain recombines TRBV18 with TRBJ1-6; TRBD1 agrees at 7 bases. J lost 8 bases, V lost 3 bases, and 10 bases had no gene match. The CDR3 has 16 amino acids. Germline V gives CDR1 KGHSH, CDR2 LQKENI. This chain's CDR3 is CASSPRVGTEDSPLHF. The CDR3 DNA reads as TGTGCCAGCTCACCCAGGGTCGGGACAGAAGATTCACCCCTCCACTTT.

The chain uses TRBV19 and TRBJ1-2, with TRBD1 identical over 7 bases. CDR3 length: 13 residues. J was trimmed by 8 bases and V by 4 bases; bases with no gene match: 7. Germline CDR1 is LNHDA and CDR2 is SQIVND (reference sequence). The CDR3 here is CASSTGQVRGYTF. The CDR3 nucleotides are TGTGCCAGTAGTACAGGACAGGTGCGGGGCTACACCTTC. Full variable domain (rest looked up from reference TRBV19 and TRBJ1-2): DGGITQSPKYLFRKEGQNVTLSCEQNLNHDAMYWYRQDPGQGLRLIYYSQIVNDFQKGDIAEGYSVSREKKESFPLTVTSAQKNPTAFYLCASSTGQVRGYTFGSGTRLTVV.

The chain carries TRBV7-3 and TRBJ2-1; TRBD1 aligns across 11 bases. The CDR3 extends over 15 amino acids. CDR1 SGHTA and CDR2 FQGTGA come from the germline V gene. J was trimmed by 2 bases and V by 3 bases; bases with no gene match: 0. CDR3 amino acids: CASSLDRGPYNEQFF. The CDR3 DNA reads as TGTGCCAGCAGCTTGGACAGGGGGCCCTACAATGAGCAGTTCTTC.

This clone has just one count. The V call is TRBV5-1, the J call TRBJ1-3, with a tentative D call TRBD1 (5 bases). The CDR3 loop spans 14 amino acids. In germline, CDR1 is SGHRS, CDR2 YFSETQ. V was shortened by 4 bases and J by 0 bases, with 8 bases between the two germline ends. This chain's CDR3 is CASSGGYSGNTIYF. CDR3 DNA: TGCGCCAGCAGCGGGGGATACTCTGGAAACACCATATATTTT.

V usage is TRBV6-5 and J usage is TRBJ1-3; maybe TRBD1 (5 bases). Germline assignment: CDR1 MNHEY and CDR2 SVGAGI. Deletions cut 2 bases from V and 4 bases from J, with 12 bases between. This CDR3 spans 15 amino acids. CDR3 residues: CASSYGRGQGNTIYF. CDR3 DNA sequence: TGTGCCAGCAGTTACGGGAGGGGCCAAGGAAACACCATATATTTT.

The J gene is TRBJ2-7, the V gene TRBV27; 7 bases map to TRBD1. J lost 2 bases, V lost 0 bases, and 7 bases had no gene match. This CDR3 is 16 amino acids long. In germline, CDR1 is MNHEY, CDR2 SMNVEV (reference sequence). CDR3 sequence (DNA): TGTGCCAGCAGTTTATCAACCGGGACAGCAACCTACGAGCAGTACTTC. This translates into CASSLSTGTATYEQYF.

This clone was picked up a small number of times. This chain joins TRBV5-5 and TRBJ1-5; D perhaps matches TRBD1 (5 bases). The V end lost 0 bases, the J end lost 2 bases, and 21 bases lay between the germline ends. CDR1 and CDR2 (germline): SGHKS, YYEKEE (reference sequence). This CDR3 contains 19 residues. The CDR3 DNA sequence: TGTGCCAGCAGCTTGGCCGGGCCAGGGAGGGAGTCCGGCAATCAGCCCCAGCATTTT. Residues: CASSLAGPGRESGNQPQHF.

In its sample, this clone was seen once. This chain links TRBV5-1 with TRBJ2-1; 7 bases align to TRBD2. Germline CDR1 is SGHRS and CDR2 is YFSETQ. This CDR3 spans 16 amino acids. The V gene end was trimmed by 0 bases and the J gene end by 7 bases; junction bases not matched to a gene: 10. CDR3 sequence reads: CASSLVGGGTSNEQFF. The CDR3 DNA follows: TGCGCCAGCAGCTTGGTTGGCGGGGGTACTAGTAATGAGCAGTTCTTC.

This clone was counted a few times. This rearrangement joins TRBV18 to TRBJ1-6; 8 bases fit TRBD1. Germline V gives CDR1 KGHSH, CDR2 LQKENI. The junction had 13 bases not matched to a gene; V was cut back by 6 bases and J by 12 bases. CDR3 size: 15 residues. Written as DNA, the CDR3 is TGTGCCAGCTCGGCGGACAGGGTGAGTGAGGGACCCCTCCACTTT. Protein: CASSADRVSEGPLHF.

The chain combines TRBV5-1 with TRBJ1-2, with D perhaps TRBD1 (6 bases). The germline V gene encodes CDR1 SGHRS and CDR2 YFSETQ. The V gene lost 0 bases and the J gene lost 4 bases, with 10 bases spanning the gap. CDR3 length: 14 amino acids. CDR3 coding DNA: TGCGCCAGCAGCTTGGGGGGGCTGGCCTATGGCTACACCTTC. Amino acid sequence: CASSLGGLAYGYTF.

The chain couples TRBV5-1 to TRBJ1-6; 9 bases fit TRBD1. The V gene's germline CDR1 is SGHRS and CDR2 YFSETQ. Trimming took 0 bases from V and 10 from J; bases not matched to a gene: 8. The CDR3 spans 16 residues. CDR3 DNA: TGCGCCAGCAGCTTGGAGGACAGGGGCGTAGGGTCACCCCTCCACTTT. Amino acid sequence: CASSLEDRGVGSPLHF.

This sequence joins TRBV7-9 and TRBJ2-7; D unclear. Germline-derived CDR1 and CDR2 are SEHNR and FQNEAQ (reference sequence). Trimming cost V 5 bases and J 4 bases, with 12 bases left between them. This CDR3 is built from 13 residues. The CDR3 spells CASSILTQYEQYF. The CDR3 DNA is TGTGCCAGCAGCATCCTAACCCAATACGAGCAGTACTTC.

This rearrangement joins TRBV7-2 to TRBJ1-1; weak D call: TRBD1 (6 bases). CDR3 length equals 13 residues. Trimming took 5 bases from V and 8 from J, leaving 15 bases between them. Per the germline V gene, CDR1 is SGHTA and CDR2 is FQGNSA. As DNA, the CDR3 is TGTGCCAGCAGCCGAGGGGGAGGAGGGGAAGCTTTCTTT. Residues: CASSRGGGGEAFF.

This clone has just a few counts. This chain uses TRBV7-2 with TRBJ2-3; 7 bases agree with TRBD2. Germline CDR1 reads SGHTA; CDR2 reads FQGNSA. With 5 bases clipped from V and 6 bases from J, the junction kept 5 bases outside the gene matches. The CDR3 runs 13 residues. CDR3 sequence reads: CASSEGLWDTQYF. The CDR3 bases are TGTGCCAGCAGCGAGGGACTATGGGATACGCAGTATTTT.

The chain has TRBV13 and TRBJ2-5; 8 bases line up with TRBD2. CDR3 length: 16 residues. Trimming removed 4 bases from V and 5 bases from J; junction bases left unmatched: 12. CDR1 and CDR2 from the germline V gene are PRHDT and FYEKMQ (reference sequence). Here the CDR3 DNA reads TGTGCCAGCAGCTCCCCTCACGGGGGGGCCCAGGAGACCCAGTACTTC. It yields the protein CASSSPHGGAQETQYF.

The chain recombines TRBV18 with TRBJ1-2, with 7 bases identical to TRBD1. After removal of 6 bases from V and 3 bases from J, the junction contained 4 bases not matched to a gene. Germline CDR1 is KGHSH and CDR2 is LQKENI. This CDR3 region has 13 residues. In DNA form, the CDR3 reads TGTGCCAGCTCCCTCGACAGGGACTATGGCTACACCTTC. Translated, it gives CASSLDRDYGYTF.

This clone was counted once. The V call is TRBV19, the J call TRBJ1-5; 10 positions agree with TRBD1. The V and J ends lost 5 bases and 2 bases, in that order; junction bases with no gene match: 15. The CDR3 has 19 residues. CDR1 and CDR2 from the germline V gene are LNHDA and SQIVND (reference sequence). The CDR3 protein is CASSLRLRTGTGGNQPQHF. The CDR3 nucleotides are TGTGCCAGTAGTCTCAGACTCCGCACCGGGACAGGGGGCAATCAGCCCCAGCATTTT. Full variable domain (remainder filled in from reference TRBV19 and TRBJ1-5): DGGITQSPKYLFRKEGQNVTLSCEQNLNHDAMYWYRQDPGQGLRLIYYSQIVNDFQKGDIAEGYSVSREKKESFPLTVTSAQKNPTAFYLCASSLRLRTGTGGNQPQHFGDGTRLSIL.

The CDR3 region is CATARSGGLYGYTF. CDR3 DNA sequence: TGTGCCACCGCTAGATCCGGGGGTCTCTATGGCTACACCTTC. The V gene is TRBV7-2, the J gene TRBJ1-2, with D tentatively TRBD1 (5 bases). This CDR3 spans 14 amino acids. Trimming took 10 bases from V and 4 from J, leaving 19 bases between them. In germline, CDR1 is SGHTA, CDR2 FQGNSA.

This clone showed up just a few times. This chain connects TRBV7-9 to TRBJ1-4, with TRBD1 identical over 8 bases. J lost 3 bases, V lost 1 base, and 4 bases had no gene match. This CDR3 is built from 16 residues. Germline CDR1 reads SEHNR; CDR2 reads FQNEAQ (reference sequence). CDR3 protein: CASSLGQGRANEKLFF. DNA for the CDR3: TGTGCCAGCAGCTTAGGACAGGGGAGGGCTAATGAAAAACTGTTTTTT.

The chain carries TRBV2 and TRBJ1-4; D is possibly TRBD1 (6 bases). Germline loops: CDR1 SNHLY, CDR2 FYNNEI. Trimming took off 0 bases at V and 0 bases at J, with 14 bases between the two ends. This CDR3 has 18 amino acids. The CDR3 protein is CASSEALLGASTNEKLFF. The CDR3, as DNA: TGTGCCAGCAGTGAAGCGCTTCTGGGGGCGTCAACTAATGAAAAACTGTTTTTT.

This clone was detected only once. Other DNA sequences in this sample translate to the same CDR3. This chain connects TRBV6-4 to TRBJ2-7; TRBD1 matches 9 bases. The CDR3 spans 14 residues. Trimming at V came to 7 bases and at J to 4 bases, leaving 8 bases not matched to a gene. Germline CDR1 MRHNA, CDR2 SNTAGT. The CDR3 nucleotides read TGTGCCAGCAACCCCCACAGGGGGCGATACGAGCAGTACTTC. This encodes CASNPHRGRYEQYF.

This chain links TRBV11-2 with TRBJ2-7; D not resolved. This CDR3 comprises 14 residues. CDR1 is SGHAT, CDR2 FQNNGV, per germline. V lost 2 bases, J lost 3 bases, and 11 bases lay in between. CDR3 region: CASSLQYGSYEQYF. CDR3 nucleotides: TGTGCCAGCAGCTTACAGTACGGAAGCTACGAGCAGTACTTC. Variable domain in full (rest from reference TRBV11-2 and TRBJ2-7): EAGVAQSPRYKIIEKRQSVAFWCNPISGHATLYWYQQILGQGPKLLIQFQNNGVVDDSQLPKDRFSAERLKGVDSTLKIQPAKLEDSAVYLCASSLQYGSYEQYFGPGTRLTVT.

The gene calls are TRBV4-2 and TRBJ1-2; tentative D call: TRBD1 (6 bases). Trimming pared 0 bases from V and 7 bases from J, leaving 21 bases between. The V gene's germline CDR1 is LGHNA and CDR2 YNFKEQ. This CDR3 has 17 residues. The CDR3 sequence: CASSQEQIRQGLGGYTF. For the CDR3, the DNA is TGTGCCAGCAGCCAAGAACAGATTCGGCAGGGGTTAGGTGGCTACACCTTC.